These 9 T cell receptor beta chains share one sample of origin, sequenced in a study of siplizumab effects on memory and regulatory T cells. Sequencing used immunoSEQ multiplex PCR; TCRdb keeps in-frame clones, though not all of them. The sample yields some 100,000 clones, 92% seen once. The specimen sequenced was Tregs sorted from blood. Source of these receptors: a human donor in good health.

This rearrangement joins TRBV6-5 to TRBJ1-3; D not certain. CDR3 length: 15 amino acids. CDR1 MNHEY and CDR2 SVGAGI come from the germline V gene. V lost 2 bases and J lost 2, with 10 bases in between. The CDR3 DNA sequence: TGTGCCAGCAGTTACGAGGCTGATCCTGGAAACACCATATATTTT. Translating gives CASSYEADPGNTIYF.

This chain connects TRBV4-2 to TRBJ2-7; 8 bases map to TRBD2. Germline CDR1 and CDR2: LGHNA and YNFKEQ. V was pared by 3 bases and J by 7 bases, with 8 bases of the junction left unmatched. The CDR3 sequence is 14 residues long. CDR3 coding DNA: TGTGCCAGCAGCCATCCGGGAGGGGTAAGGGAGCAGTACTTC. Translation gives CASSHPGGVREQYF.

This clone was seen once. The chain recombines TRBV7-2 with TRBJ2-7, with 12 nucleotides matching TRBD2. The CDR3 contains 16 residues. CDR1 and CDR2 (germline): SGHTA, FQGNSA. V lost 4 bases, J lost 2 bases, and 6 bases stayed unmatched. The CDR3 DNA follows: TGTGCCAGCAGCTCCTTGACTAGCGGGAGCCCCTACGAGCAGTACTTC. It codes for CASSSLTSGSPYEQYF.

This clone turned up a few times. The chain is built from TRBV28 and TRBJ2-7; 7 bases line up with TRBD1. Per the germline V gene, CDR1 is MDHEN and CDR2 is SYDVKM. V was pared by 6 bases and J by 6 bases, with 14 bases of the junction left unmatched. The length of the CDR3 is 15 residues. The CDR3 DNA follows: TGTGCCAGCAGAAACTCGGGACAGAGGCCGCGCGAGCAGTACTTC. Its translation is CASRNSGQRPREQYF.

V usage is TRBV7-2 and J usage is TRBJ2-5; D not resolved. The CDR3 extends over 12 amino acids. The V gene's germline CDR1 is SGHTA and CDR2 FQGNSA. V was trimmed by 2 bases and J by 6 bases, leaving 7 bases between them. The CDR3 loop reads CASSLIPKTQYF. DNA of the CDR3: TGTGCCAGCAGCTTAATACCGAAGACCCAGTACTTC.

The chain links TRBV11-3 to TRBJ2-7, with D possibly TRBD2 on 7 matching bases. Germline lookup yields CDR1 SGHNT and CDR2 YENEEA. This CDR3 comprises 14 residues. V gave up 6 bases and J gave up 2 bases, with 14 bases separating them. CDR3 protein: CASSPGGHTYEQYF. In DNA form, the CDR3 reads TGTGCCAGCAGTCCGGGGGGACACACCTACGAGCAGTACTTC.

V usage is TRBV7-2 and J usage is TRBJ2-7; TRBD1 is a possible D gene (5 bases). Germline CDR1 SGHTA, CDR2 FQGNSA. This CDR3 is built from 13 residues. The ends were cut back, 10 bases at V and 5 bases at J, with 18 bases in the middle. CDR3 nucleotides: TGTGCCATCAGGGAAGAAGCAGCCCACGAGCAGTACTTC. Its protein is CAIREEAAHEQYF. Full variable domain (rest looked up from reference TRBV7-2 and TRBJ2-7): GAGVSQSPSNKVTEKGKDVELRCDPISGHTALYWYRQSLGQGLEFLIYFQGNSAPDKSGLPSDRFSAERTGGSVSTLTIQRTQQEDSAVYLCAIREEAAHEQYFGPGTRLTVT.

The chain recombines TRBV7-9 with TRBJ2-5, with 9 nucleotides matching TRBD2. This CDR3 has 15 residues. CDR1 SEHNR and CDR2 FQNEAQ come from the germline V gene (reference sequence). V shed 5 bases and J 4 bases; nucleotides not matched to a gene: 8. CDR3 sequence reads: CASSPIAGAGETQYF. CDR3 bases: TGTGCCAGCAGCCCGATAGCGGGAGCGGGAGAGACCCAGTACTTC. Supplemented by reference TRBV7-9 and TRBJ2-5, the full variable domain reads DTGVSQNPRHKITKRGQNVTFRCDPISEHNRLYWYRQTLGQGPEFLTYFQNEAQLEKSRLLSDRFSAERPKGSFSTLEIQRTEQGDSAMYLCASSPIAGAGETQYFGPGTRLLVL.

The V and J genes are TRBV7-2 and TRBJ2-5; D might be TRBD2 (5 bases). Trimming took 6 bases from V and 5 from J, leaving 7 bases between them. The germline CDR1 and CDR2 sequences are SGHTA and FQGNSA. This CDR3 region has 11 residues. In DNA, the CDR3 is TGTGCCAGCAGGGGCGGGGAGACCCAGTACTTC. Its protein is CASRGGETQYF.